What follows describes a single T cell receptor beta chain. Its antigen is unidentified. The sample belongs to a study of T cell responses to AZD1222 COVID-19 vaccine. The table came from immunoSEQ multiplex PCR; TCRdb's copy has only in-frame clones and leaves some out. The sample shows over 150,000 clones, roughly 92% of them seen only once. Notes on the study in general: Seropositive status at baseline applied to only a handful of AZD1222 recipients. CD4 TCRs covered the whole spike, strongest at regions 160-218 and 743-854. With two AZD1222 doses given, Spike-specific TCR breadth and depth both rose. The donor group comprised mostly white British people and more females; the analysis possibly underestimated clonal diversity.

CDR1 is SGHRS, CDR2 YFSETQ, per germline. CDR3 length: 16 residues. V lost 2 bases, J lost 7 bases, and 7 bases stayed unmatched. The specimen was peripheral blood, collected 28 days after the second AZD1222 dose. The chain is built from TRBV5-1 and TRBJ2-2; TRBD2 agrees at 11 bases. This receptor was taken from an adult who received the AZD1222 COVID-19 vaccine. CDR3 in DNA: TGCGCCAGCAGCTTTGGGACTAGCGGTATGATCGGGGAGCTGTTTTTT. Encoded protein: CASSFGTSGMIGELFF. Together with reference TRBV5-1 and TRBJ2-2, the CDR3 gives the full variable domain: KAGVTQTPRYLIKTRGQQVTLSCSPISGHRSVSWYQQTPGQGLQFLFEYFSETQRNKGNFPGRFSGRQFSNSRSEMNVSTLELGDSALYLCASSFGTSGMIGELFFGEGSRLTVL.